These 22 T cell receptor beta chains were all obtained from the same sample, sequenced in a study of blood T cell repertoires in COVID-19 (TCRdb year 2020). Receptor amplification or capture employed the immunoSEQ multiplex PCR assay. The table was pulled from immuneACCESS by TCRdb, which kept in-frame rearrangements only. Such tables lose some clones; where checked, under half of the loss comes from unresolved V genes, and the rest has no known cause. Counted in this sample were about 180,000 clones; more than 85% of them appeared once. The ten top clones hold less than 3.5% of the sample. The sequenced material came from peripheral blood. The receptors were sampled from a woman between 25 and 40 years old with active or convalescent COVID-19.

This clone was picked up a small number of times. The chain is built from TRBV3-1 (or the pseudogene TRBV3-2) and TRBJ2-5, with TRBD2 matching over 9 bases. Losses at the gene ends were 2 bases for V and 1 base for J; bases not matched to a gene: 11. This CDR3 has 18 amino acids. Germline CDR1 reads LGHDT; CDR2 reads YNNKEL (reference sequence). The CDR3 region has the DNA TGTGCCAGCAGCCAAAGCCGGGGAATAGCGGGGGTCCAAGAGACCCAGTACTTC. It specifies CASSQSRGIAGVQETQYF.

The DNA of the CDR3 is TGTGCCAGCAGCCAAGAATTGGCGGGGGTGCCTCGGGAGCAGTTCTTC. Amino acid sequence: CASSQELAGVPREQFF. The chain employs TRBV14 and TRBJ2-1; 7 nucleotides line up with TRBD2. V lost 0 bases to trimming and J lost 10 bases; unmatched junction nucleotides: 12. CDR1 and CDR2 from the germline V gene are SGHDN and FVKESK. This CDR3 contains 16 residues.

The chain combines TRBV25-1 with TRBJ2-2, with D possibly matching TRBD1 (6 bases). Trimming cost V 7 bases and J 0 bases, with 12 bases left between them. Germline loops: CDR1 MGHDK, CDR2 SYGVNS. CDR3 length: 15 residues. The CDR3 region is CASKGPGANTGELFF. The CDR3 DNA reads as TGTGCCAGCAAGGGCCCAGGGGCGAACACCGGGGAGCTGTTTTTT.

The rearrangement links TRBV5-6 to TRBJ2-1; D unresolved. The V end lost 0 bases, the J end lost 9 bases, and 13 bases lay between the germline ends. The germline V gene has CDR1 SGHDT and CDR2 YYEEEE. The CDR3 runs 14 residues. Here the CDR3 DNA reads TGTGCCAGCAGCTTGGGGATAAGCGAGGTTGAGCAGTTCTTC. This codes for CASSLGISEVEQFF.

The chain has TRBV3-1 (or the pseudogene TRBV3-2) and TRBJ2-2; a possible D gene is TRBD1 (5 bases). The CDR3 is made up of 15 amino acids. V lost 1 base to trimming and J lost 4 bases, with 10 bases between them. Per germline, CDR1 LGHDT and CDR2 YNNKEL (reference sequence). CDR3 nucleotides: TGTGCCAGCAGCCAAGCAGGGTTGGGCACCGGGGAGCTGTTTTTT. Protein sequence: CASSQAGLGTGELFF.

The rearrangement links TRBV6-1 to TRBJ1-2; 9 bases are a match to TRBD1. The ends lost 1 base at V and 6 bases at J; junction bases unmatched: 6. CDR1 and CDR2 (germline): MNHNS, SASEGT. The CDR3 extends over 15 amino acids. The CDR3 is CASSEEGQGGNGYTF. The CDR3 nucleotides are TGTGCCAGCAGTGAAGAGGGACAGGGTGGTAATGGCTACACCTTC.

The chain couples TRBV30 to TRBJ1-1; 9 bases map to TRBD1. This CDR3 comprises 13 residues. Germline V gene data show CDR1 as GTSNPN and CDR2 as SVGIG (reference sequence). V gave up 7 bases and J gave up 5 bases; unmatched junction bases: 8. Here the CDR3 reads CASYRGLGTEAFF. The CDR3 DNA sequence: TGTGCCTCCTACAGGGGGCTTGGGACTGAAGCTTTCTTT.

This clone was found a few times. This chain uses TRBV18 with TRBJ1-6; 8 positions agree with TRBD1. This CDR3 has 16 amino acids. V dropped 3 bases and J dropped 6; count of bases not matched to a gene: 7. Germline V CDR1 and CDR2: KGHSH, LQKENI. The CDR3 loop reads CASSPSDRVANSPLHF. Here the CDR3 DNA reads TGTGCCAGCTCACCCTCGGACAGGGTTGCTAATTCACCCCTCCACTTT.

The chain couples TRBV24-1 to TRBJ1-2; D perhaps matches TRBD1 (6 bases). V gave up 2 bases and J gave up 3 bases, with 9 bases separating them. The CDR3 contains 14 residues. In germline, CDR1 is KGHDR, CDR2 SFDVKD. The CDR3 region is CATSDSGQYYGYTF. The CDR3 region has the DNA TGTGCCACCAGTGATTCCGGACAGTACTATGGCTACACCTTC.

The chain is built from TRBV20-1 and TRBJ2-2; D remains ambiguous. The CDR3 consists of 13 residues. Germline values: CDR1 DFQATT, CDR2 SNEGSKA (reference sequence). With 3 bases removed from V and 4 bases from J, the gap between germline ends came to 9 bases. The CDR3: CSASFGSTGELFF. The CDR3 nucleotides are TGCAGTGCTAGTTTTGGCAGCACCGGGGAGCTGTTTTTT.

The V and J genes are TRBV9 and TRBJ2-6; 9 bases are shared with TRBD1. The length of the CDR3 is 20 residues. The germline CDR1 and CDR2 sequences are SGDLS and YYNGEE. V lost 3 bases, J lost 0 bases, and 13 bases stayed unmatched. For the CDR3, the DNA is TGTGCCAGCAGCGAGGGGAGAACAGGGGGCTTTTCCTCTGGGGCCAACGTCCTGACTTTC. Amino acids: CASSEGRTGGFSSGANVLTF.

The chain joins TRBV2 to TRBJ2-7, with D unresolved. The CDR3 has 15 amino acids. The V end was cut by 2 bases, the J end by 1 base, with 12 bases between. Germline CDR1 SNHLY, CDR2 FYNNEI. This chain's CDR3 is CASSELSWQSYEQYF. The CDR3 DNA reads TGTGCCAGCAGTGAACTCTCGTGGCAGTCCTACGAGCAGTACTTC.

V and J are TRBV27 and TRBJ2-3; 7 nucleotides line up with TRBD2. Germline CDR1 reads MNHEY; CDR2 reads SMNVEV (reference sequence). After removal of 3 bases from V and 3 bases from J, the junction contained 9 bases not matched to a gene. The CDR3 covers 16 residues. The CDR3 DNA sequence: TGTGCCAGCAGTTTCCGGGGGGAGGTTCTTACAGATACGCAGTATTTT. As protein: CASSFRGEVLTDTQYF.

The chain carries TRBV15 and TRBJ2-1; D might be TRBD1 (6 bases). CDR1 and CDR2 from the germline V gene are LNHNV and YYDKDF (reference sequence). This CDR3 region has 17 residues. Trimming took off 5 bases at V and 3 bases at J, with 20 bases between the two ends. The CDR3 sequence: CATSPQGRPSIYNEQFF. CDR3 sequence (DNA): TGTGCCACCAGCCCTCAGGGGCGTCCCAGTATCTACAATGAGCAGTTCTTC.

The V call is TRBV25-1, the J call TRBJ2-2; 8 bases match TRBD2. Germline CDR1 MGHDK, CDR2 SYGVNS. V gave up 7 bases and J gave up 5 bases; unmatched junction bases: 6. The CDR3 is made up of 14 amino acids. The CDR3, as DNA: TGTGCCAGCACCGGGAGGGCAGGGACCGGGGAGCTGTTTTTT. Translating it yields CASTGRAGTGELFF.

The V call is TRBV2, the J call TRBJ1-2, with D hard to call. Germline V CDR1 and CDR2: SNHLY, FYNNEI. The CDR3 sequence is 14 residues long. V was clipped by 6 bases and J by 0 bases, with 11 bases between them. CDR3 coding DNA: TGTGCCAGCAGGACTGATGGAGCTAACTATGGCTACACCTTC. Translation gives CASRTDGANYGYTF.

J is TRBJ2-1 and V is TRBV2; D call uncertain. The germline gives CDR1 SNHLY, CDR2 FYNNEI. The CDR3 runs 12 residues. V was pared by 0 bases and J by 8 bases, with 5 bases between. The CDR3 sequence is CASSEASYEQFF. The CDR3, as DNA: TGTGCCAGCAGTGAAGCTTCGTATGAGCAGTTCTTC.

The chain is built from TRBV12-3 or TRBV12-4 and TRBJ1-5; 7 bases map to TRBD1. Trimming cost V 7 bases and J 2 bases; bases outside gene matches: 2. CDR3 length: 13 amino acids. In DNA form, the CDR3 reads TGTGCCAGCACTGGGACAGGCAATCAGCCCCAGCATTTT. It encodes CASTGTGNQPQHF.

V and J are TRBV7-2 and TRBJ1-5, with D hard to call. The V gene's germline CDR1 is SGHTA and CDR2 FQGNSA. CDR3 size: 14 residues. V was shortened by 0 bases and J by 4 bases, with 7 bases between the two germline ends. The CDR3 reads CASSLAGVNQPQHF. The CDR3 DNA is TGTGCCAGCAGCTTAGCCGGGGTAAATCAGCCCCAGCATTTT.

The chain has TRBV6-5 and TRBJ2-1; 7 nucleotides line up with TRBD2. Germline lookup yields CDR1 MNHEY and CDR2 SVGAGI. The V segment lost 6 bases and the J segment 8 bases; nucleotides outside the gene matches: 10. This CDR3 region has 14 residues. The DNA of the CDR3 is TGTGCCAGCAGACAACTTGGCGGGAGCTATGAGCAGTTCTTC. Its translation: CASRQLGGSYEQFF.

The rearrangement uses TRBV29-1 and TRBJ2-3, with 7 bases matching TRBD2. The J segment lost 2 bases and the V segment lost 6 bases, leaving 17 bases of the junction unmatched. CDR1 is SQVTM and CDR2 is ANQGSEA in the germline V gene. This CDR3 comprises 17 residues. The CDR3 nucleotides read TGCAGCGTCCCAAACCTTTCCTGGCGGGAGCCCACAGATACGCAGTATTTT. Translation gives CSVPNLSWREPTDTQYF.

The chain links TRBV4-1 to TRBJ1-3; possible D gene TRBD1, 5 bases. The CDR3 is 15 amino acids. V was clipped by 1 base and J by 4 bases, with 11 bases between them. Germline CDR1 reads MGHRA; CDR2 reads YSYEKL. The DNA of the CDR3 is TGCGCCAGCAGCCAAGCTGGCAGGGCCGGAAACACCATATATTTT. Translated, it gives CASSQAGRAGNTIYF.